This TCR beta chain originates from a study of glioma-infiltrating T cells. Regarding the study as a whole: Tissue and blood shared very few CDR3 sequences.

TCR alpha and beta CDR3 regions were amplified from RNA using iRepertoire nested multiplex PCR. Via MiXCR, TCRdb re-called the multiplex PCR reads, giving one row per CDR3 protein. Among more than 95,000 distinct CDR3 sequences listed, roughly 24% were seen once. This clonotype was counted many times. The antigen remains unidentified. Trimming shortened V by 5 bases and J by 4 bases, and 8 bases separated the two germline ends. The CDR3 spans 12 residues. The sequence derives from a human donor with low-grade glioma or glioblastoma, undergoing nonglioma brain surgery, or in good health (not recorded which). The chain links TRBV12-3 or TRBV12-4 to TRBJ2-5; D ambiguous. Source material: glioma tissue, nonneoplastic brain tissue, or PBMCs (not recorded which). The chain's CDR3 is CASSLLGETQYF. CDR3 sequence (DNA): TGTGCCAGCAGTCTCCTGGGAGAGACCCAGTACTTC.